One sample yielded the 10 T cell receptor beta chains listed below, sequenced in a study of blood T cell repertoires in COVID-19. Profiling relied on immunoSEQ multiplex PCR, and the TCRdb table lists in-frame clones only, not all of them. The sample contains 250,000 or so clones, less than 90% of which appear only once. Input material: peripheral blood. These receptors were obtained from a man between 60 and 75 years old with acute or convalescent COVID-19.

This chain connects TRBV2 to TRBJ2-5, with D perhaps matching TRBD1 (6 bases). The length of the CDR3 is 13 residues. The V gene lost 7 bases and the J gene lost 1 base, with 10 bases spanning the gap. Germline CDR1 reads SNHLY; CDR2 reads FYNNEI. The CDR3 nucleotides read TGTGCCAGCAACAGGGAAGGCCAAGAGACCCAGTACTTC. Translation: CASNREGQETQYF.

This clone is a singleton in its sample. The V gene is TRBV9, the J gene TRBJ2-1; TRBD2 aligns across 7 bases. J gave up 4 bases and V 0 bases, and 4 bases lay outside the gene matches. Germline lookup yields CDR1 SGDLS and CDR2 YYNGEE. The CDR3 is made up of 15 amino acids. CDR3 bases: TGTGCCAGCAGCGTAGTGACTAGCCGGTACAATGAGCAGTTCTTC. It encodes CASSVVTSRYNEQFF.

This chain joins TRBV19 and TRBJ2-7; 11 bases agree with TRBD1. This CDR3 is built from 17 residues. After removal of 3 bases from V and 5 bases from J, the junction contained 12 bases not matched to a gene. The germline V gene has CDR1 LNHDA and CDR2 SQIVND (reference sequence). CDR3 residues: CASSIGLGQGAGNEQYF. In DNA form, the CDR3 reads TGTGCCAGTAGTATCGGGCTTGGACAGGGGGCAGGAAACGAGCAGTACTTC.

The genes are TRBV6-5 and TRBJ2-3; 7 nucleotides line up with TRBD1. Trimming at V came to 6 bases and at J to 6 bases, leaving 12 bases not matched to a gene. This CDR3 comprises 15 residues. Germline loops: CDR1 MNHEY, CDR2 SVGAGI. This CDR3 reads CASSLTQGTGDTQYF. In DNA, the CDR3 is TGTGCCAGCAGCCTGACACAGGGGACGGGGGATACGCAGTATTTT.

The chain couples TRBV14 to TRBJ2-2; TRBD2 aligns across 12 bases. Germline CDR1 reads SGHDN; CDR2 reads FVKESK. The CDR3 sequence is 19 residues long. Trimming cost V 1 base and J 4 bases; bases outside gene matches: 10. The CDR3 spells CASSQGPSGRAVITGELFF. The CDR3 DNA sequence: TGTGCCAGCAGCCAAGGTCCTAGCGGGAGGGCCGTGATCACCGGGGAGCTGTTTTTT.

The chain recombines TRBV2 with TRBJ1-5; D unresolved. This CDR3 has 15 residues. CDR1 and CDR2 (germline): SNHLY, FYNNEI. The V end lost 0 bases, the J end lost 1 base, and 7 bases lay between the germline ends. CDR3 bases: TGTGCCAGCAGTGAAGCGCTAGGCAGCAATCAGCCCCAGCATTTT. Protein sequence: CASSEALGSNQPQHF.

This clone showed up just once. This rearrangement joins TRBV6-5 to TRBJ1-2, with a tentative D call TRBD1 (6 bases). CDR3 length equals 14 residues. Germline V gene data show CDR1 as MNHEY and CDR2 as SVGAGI. V was pared by 8 bases and J by 5 bases, with 18 bases between. The DNA for the CDR3 is TGTGCCAGCCGATTCAGGGGTTCGGGATATGGCTACACCTTC. Protein sequence: CASRFRGSGYGYTF.

V usage is TRBV7-2 and J usage is TRBJ1-1; D is unresolved. Per the germline V gene, CDR1 is SGHTA and CDR2 is FQGNSA. The CDR3 is made up of 15 amino acids. V lost 1 base to trimming and J lost 1 base, with 10 bases between them. CDR3 DNA sequence: TGTGCCAGCAGCTTAGAAATCGGCGGGAACACTGAAGCTTTCTTT. Translated: CASSLEIGGNTEAFF.

The V gene is TRBV28, the J gene TRBJ1-4, with 10 bases matching TRBD1. The germline CDR1 and CDR2 sequences are MDHEN and SYDVKM. The ends lost 5 bases at V and 7 bases at J; junction bases unmatched: 7. This CDR3 comprises 15 residues. The CDR3 nucleotides read TGTGCCAGCAGTAGTTGGACAGGGGGAGGTGAAAAACTGTTTTTT. It specifies CASSSWTGGGEKLFF. The full variable domain, its missing parts supplied by reference TRBV28 and TRBJ1-4, is DVKVTQSSRYLVKRTGEKVFLECVQDMDHENMFWYRQDPGLGLRLIYFSYDVKMKEKGDIPEGYSVSREKKERFSLILESASTNQTSMYLCASSSWTGGGEKLFFGSGTQLSVL.

The chain employs TRBV19 and TRBJ2-2; 9 bases map to TRBD1. V dropped 1 base and J dropped 6; count of bases not matched to a gene: 15. This CDR3 spans 19 amino acids. The germline CDR1 and CDR2 sequences are LNHDA and SQIVND (reference sequence). DNA of the CDR3: TGTGCCAGTAGTATAGGTGAGACAGGGGGGATACTTATGGCCGGGGAGCTGTTTTTT. Its protein product is CASSIGETGGILMAGELFF. Variable domain in full (rest from reference TRBV19 and TRBJ2-2): DGGITQSPKYLFRKEGQNVTLSCEQNLNHDAMYWYRQDPGQGLRLIYYSQIVNDFQKGDIAEGYSVSREKKESFPLTVTSAQKNPTAFYLCASSIGETGGILMAGELFFGEGSRLTVL.